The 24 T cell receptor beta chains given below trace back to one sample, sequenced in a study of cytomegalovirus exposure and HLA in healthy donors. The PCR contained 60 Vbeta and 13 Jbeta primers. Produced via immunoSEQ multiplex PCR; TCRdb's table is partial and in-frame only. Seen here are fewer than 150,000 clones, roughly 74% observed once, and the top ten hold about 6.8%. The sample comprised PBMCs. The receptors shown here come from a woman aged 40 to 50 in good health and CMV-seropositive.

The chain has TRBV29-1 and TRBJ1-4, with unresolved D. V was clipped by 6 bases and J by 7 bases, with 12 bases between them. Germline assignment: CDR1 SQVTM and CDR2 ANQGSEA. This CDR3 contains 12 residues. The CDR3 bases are TGCAGCGTAGATCAAGGAGGTGAAAAACTGTTTTTT. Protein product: CSVDQGGEKLFF.

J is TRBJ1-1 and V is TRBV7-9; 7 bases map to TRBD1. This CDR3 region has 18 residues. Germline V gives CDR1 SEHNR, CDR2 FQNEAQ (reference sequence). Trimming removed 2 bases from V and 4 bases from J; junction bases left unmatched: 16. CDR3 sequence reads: CASSLTWGTTGTVTEAFF. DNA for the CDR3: TGTGCCAGCAGCTTAACGTGGGGCACGACAGGGACCGTCACTGAAGCTTTCTTT.

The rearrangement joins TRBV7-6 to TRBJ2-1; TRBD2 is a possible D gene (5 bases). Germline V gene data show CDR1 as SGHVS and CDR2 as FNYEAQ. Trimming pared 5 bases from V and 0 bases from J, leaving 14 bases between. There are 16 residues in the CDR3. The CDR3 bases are TGTGCCAGCAGCCCGAGCGGTTGGAGCTCCTACAATGAGCAGTTCTTC. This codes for CASSPSGWSSYNEQFF.

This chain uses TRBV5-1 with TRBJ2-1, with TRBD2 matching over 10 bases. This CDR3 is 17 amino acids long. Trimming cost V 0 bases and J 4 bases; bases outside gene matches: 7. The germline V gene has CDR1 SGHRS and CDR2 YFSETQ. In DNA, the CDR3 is TGCGCCAGCAGCTTGGCCACCGGGACTAGCGCTTACAATGAGCAGTTCTTC. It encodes CASSLATGTSAYNEQFF.

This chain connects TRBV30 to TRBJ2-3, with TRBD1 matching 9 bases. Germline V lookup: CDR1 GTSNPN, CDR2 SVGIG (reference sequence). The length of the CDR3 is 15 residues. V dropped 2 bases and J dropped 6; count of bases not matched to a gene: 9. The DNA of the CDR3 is TGTGCCTGGAGTTATGGACAGGGGTTCGAGGATACGCAGTATTTT. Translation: CAWSYGQGFEDTQYF.

The CDR3, as DNA: TGTGCCAGCAGGAAACAGGGCGATCAGCCCCAGCATTTT. Residues: CASRKQGDQPQHF. The chain recombines TRBV7-2 with TRBJ1-5; D might be TRBD1 (6 bases). Germline CDR1 reads SGHTA; CDR2 reads FQGNSA. The CDR3 consists of 13 residues. V shed 6 bases and J shed 5 bases, with 11 bases lying between them.

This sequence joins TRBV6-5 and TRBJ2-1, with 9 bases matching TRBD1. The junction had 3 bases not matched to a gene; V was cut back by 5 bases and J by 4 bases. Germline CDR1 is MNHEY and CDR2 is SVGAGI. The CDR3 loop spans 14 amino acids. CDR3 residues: CASSTGTGYNEQFF. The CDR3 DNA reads TGTGCCAGCAGTACCGGGACAGGGTACAATGAGCAGTTCTTC.

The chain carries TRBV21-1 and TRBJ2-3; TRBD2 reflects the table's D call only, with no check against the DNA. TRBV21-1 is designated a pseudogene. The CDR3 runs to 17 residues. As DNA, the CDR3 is TGTGCCAGCAGCCTTAGCGGGAGGGCCCTCGAGGCAGATACGCAGTATTTT. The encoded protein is CASSLSGRALEADTQYF.

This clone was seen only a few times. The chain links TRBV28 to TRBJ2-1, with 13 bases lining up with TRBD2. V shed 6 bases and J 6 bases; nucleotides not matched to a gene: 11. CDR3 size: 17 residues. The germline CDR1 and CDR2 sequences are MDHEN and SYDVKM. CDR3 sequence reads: CASRITGLAGVGNEQFF. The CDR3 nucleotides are TGTGCCAGCAGAATTACCGGACTAGCGGGAGTGGGCAATGAGCAGTTCTTC.

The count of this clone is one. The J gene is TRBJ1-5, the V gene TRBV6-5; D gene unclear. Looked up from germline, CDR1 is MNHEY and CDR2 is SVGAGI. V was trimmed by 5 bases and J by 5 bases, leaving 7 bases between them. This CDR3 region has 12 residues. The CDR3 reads CASSGRDQPQHF. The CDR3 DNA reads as TGTGCCAGCAGTGGTCGGGATCAGCCCCAGCATTTT.

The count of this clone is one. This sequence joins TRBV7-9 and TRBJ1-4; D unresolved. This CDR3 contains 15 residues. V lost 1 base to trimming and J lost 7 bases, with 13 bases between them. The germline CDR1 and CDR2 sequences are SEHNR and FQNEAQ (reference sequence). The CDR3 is CASSLVALSSEKLFF. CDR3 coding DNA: TGTGCCAGCAGCTTAGTAGCTCTTTCGAGTGAAAAACTGTTTTTT.

The CDR3 is CASSQPPWRALNNEQFF. For the CDR3, the DNA is TGTGCCAGCAGCCAACCTCCTTGGAGGGCCCTAAACAATGAGCAGTTCTTC. The V call is TRBV4-2, the J call TRBJ2-1, with a weak D call TRBD2 (6 bases). V lost 2 bases, J lost 5 bases, and 19 bases lay in between. Germline assignment: CDR1 LGHNA and CDR2 YNFKEQ. The CDR3 spans 17 residues.

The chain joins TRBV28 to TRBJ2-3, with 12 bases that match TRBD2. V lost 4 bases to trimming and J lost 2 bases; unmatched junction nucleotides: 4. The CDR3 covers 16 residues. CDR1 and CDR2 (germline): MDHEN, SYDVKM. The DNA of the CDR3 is TGTGCCAGCAGTTGGACTAGCGGGAAGTTCACAGATACGCAGTATTTT. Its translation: CASSWTSGKFTDTQYF.

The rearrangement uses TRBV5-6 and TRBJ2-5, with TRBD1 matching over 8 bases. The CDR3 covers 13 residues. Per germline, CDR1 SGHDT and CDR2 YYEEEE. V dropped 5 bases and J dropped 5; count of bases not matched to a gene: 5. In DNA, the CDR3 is TGTGCCAGCAGTTTACAGGGGGAGGAGACCCAGTACTTC. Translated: CASSLQGEETQYF.

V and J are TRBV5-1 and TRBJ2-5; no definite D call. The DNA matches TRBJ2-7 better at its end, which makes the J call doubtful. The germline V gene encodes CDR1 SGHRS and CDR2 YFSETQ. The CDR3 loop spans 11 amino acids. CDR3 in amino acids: CASSSDYEQYF. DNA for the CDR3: TGCGCCAGCAGCTCCGATTACGAGCAGTACTTC.

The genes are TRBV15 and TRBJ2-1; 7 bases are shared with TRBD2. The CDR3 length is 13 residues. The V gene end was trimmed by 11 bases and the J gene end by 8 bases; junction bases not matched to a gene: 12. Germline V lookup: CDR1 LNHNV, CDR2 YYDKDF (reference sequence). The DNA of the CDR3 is TGTGCCTCGACCGGAGCGGGACTCTATGAGCAGTTCTTC. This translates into CASTGAGLYEQFF.

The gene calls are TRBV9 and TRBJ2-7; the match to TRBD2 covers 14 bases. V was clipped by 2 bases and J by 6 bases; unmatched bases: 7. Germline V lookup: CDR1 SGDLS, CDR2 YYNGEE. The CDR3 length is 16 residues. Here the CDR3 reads CASSVGLAGAFPEQYF. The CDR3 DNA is TGTGCCAGCAGCGTGGGACTAGCGGGAGCTTTCCCCGAGCAGTACTTC.

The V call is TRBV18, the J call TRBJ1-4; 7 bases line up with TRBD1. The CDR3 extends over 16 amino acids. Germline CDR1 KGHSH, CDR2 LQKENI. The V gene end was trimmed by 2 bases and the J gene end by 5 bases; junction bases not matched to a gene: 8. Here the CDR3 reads CASSPSAGGINEKLFF. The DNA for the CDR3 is TGTGCCAGCTCACCATCCGCAGGGGGAATAAATGAAAAACTGTTTTTT.

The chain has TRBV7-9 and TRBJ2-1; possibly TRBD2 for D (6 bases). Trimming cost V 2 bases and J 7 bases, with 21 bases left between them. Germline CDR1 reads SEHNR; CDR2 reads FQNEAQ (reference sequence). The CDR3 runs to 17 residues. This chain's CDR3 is CASSLYGGLGNRNEQFF. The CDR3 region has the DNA TGTGCCAGCAGCTTATACGGGGGACTGGGGAATAGGAATGAGCAGTTCTTC.

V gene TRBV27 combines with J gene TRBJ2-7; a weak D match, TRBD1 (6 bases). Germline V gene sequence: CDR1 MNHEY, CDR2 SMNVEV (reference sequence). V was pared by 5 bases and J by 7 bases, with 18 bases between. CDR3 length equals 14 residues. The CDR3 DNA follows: TGTGCCAGCAGTCCTTTAATGGACAGTACTGAGCAGTACTTC. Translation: CASSPLMDSTEQYF.

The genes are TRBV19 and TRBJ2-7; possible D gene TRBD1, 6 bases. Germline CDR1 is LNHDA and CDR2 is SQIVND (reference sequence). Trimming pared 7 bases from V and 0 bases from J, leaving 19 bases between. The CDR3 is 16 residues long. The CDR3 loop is CASTQGGRASSYEQYF. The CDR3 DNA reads TGTGCCAGTACCCAAGGGGGTCGGGCTAGCTCCTACGAGCAGTACTTC.

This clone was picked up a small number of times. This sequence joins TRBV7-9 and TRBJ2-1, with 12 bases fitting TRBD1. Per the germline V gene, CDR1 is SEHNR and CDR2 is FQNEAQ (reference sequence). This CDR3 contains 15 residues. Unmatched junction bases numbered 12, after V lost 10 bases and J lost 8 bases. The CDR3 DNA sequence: TGTGCCACCTACTCCTCGGGACAGGGGGCTTATGAGCAGTTCTTC. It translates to CATYSSGQGAYEQFF.

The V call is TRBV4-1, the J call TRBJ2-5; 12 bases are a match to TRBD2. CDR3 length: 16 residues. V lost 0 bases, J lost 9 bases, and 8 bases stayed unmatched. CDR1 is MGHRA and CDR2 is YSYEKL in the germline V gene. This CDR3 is CASSQDRSSGRGAQYF. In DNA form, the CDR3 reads TGCGCCAGCAGCCAAGATAGGTCTAGCGGGAGGGGAGCCCAGTACTTC.

The CDR3 DNA is TGTGCCAGCAGCCAAGAAAGGCGACAGGGCGGAAACACCATATATTTT. The encoded protein is CASSQERRQGGNTIYF. The chain is built from TRBV4-2 and TRBJ1-3; 7 bases map to TRBD1. This CDR3 region has 16 residues. The V segment lost 0 bases and the J segment 4 bases; nucleotides outside the gene matches: 6. Germline lookup yields CDR1 LGHNA and CDR2 YNFKEQ.